This TCR beta chain comes out of a study of CD8 T cells in Susac syndrome. The study's findings and limits: As acknowledged by the study, its TCR sequencing and HLA analysis included a relatively small number of individuals.

On this clonotype: Its antigen is as yet unknown.

From blood CD8+ and CD4+ T cells, the TCR beta chain was sequenced. The CD8+ and CD4+ T cells were negatively isolated, with the TEMRA cells enriched by FACS. Per germline, CDR1 LGHDT and CDR2 YNNKEL (reference sequence). There are 13 residues in the CDR3. Trimming removed 1 base at V and 2 bases at J, with 5 bases between. An amount of RNA that ranged from about 0.45 to 1 ug was reverse transcribed with random hexamers. Amplification of TCR beta CDR3 spanned 54 Vbeta and 13 Jbeta via immunoSEQ multiplex PCR. TCRdb used MiXCR to reprocess the immunoSEQ multiplex PCR reads, holding one entry per CDR3 protein. The sample yields just under 150,000 distinct CDR3 sequences, approximately 94% seen once.

This clonotype originated in a human donor in good health. Sequencing was performed on CD4+ T cells from PBMCs. V is TRBV3-1 and J is TRBJ2-5; D could derive from TRBD1 or TRBD2 (5 bases each). CDR3 protein: CASSQGGQETQYF. The CDR3 DNA follows: TGTGCCAGCAGCCAAGGGGGGCAAGAGACCCAGTACTTC.